The clone carrying this TCR beta chain was seen a single time. Germline V lookup: CDR1 MNHEY, CDR2 SVGAGI. The CDR3 has 15 residues. Trimming pared 5 bases from V and 2 bases from J, leaving 13 bases between. The sample originates from a study of blood T cell repertoires in COVID-19. Across the whole study: Nucleic acid was either cDNA or gDNA, and it came from T cells, B-cell-depleted T cells, or PBMCs.

Clones were sequenced by immunoSEQ multiplex PCR, and TCRdb holds only the in-frame ones, with some missing. The table has 200,000 to 250,000 clones, roughly 83% seen once. The chain joins TRBV6-5 to TRBJ2-1; no definite D call. This clonotype was obtained from a woman aged 45-65 years with acute or convalescent COVID-19. The material sequenced was peripheral blood. The CDR3 loop is CASSTRKVAYNEQFF. DNA for the CDR3: TGTGCCAGCAGTACCAGGAAAGTGGCCTACAATGAGCAGTTCTTC.